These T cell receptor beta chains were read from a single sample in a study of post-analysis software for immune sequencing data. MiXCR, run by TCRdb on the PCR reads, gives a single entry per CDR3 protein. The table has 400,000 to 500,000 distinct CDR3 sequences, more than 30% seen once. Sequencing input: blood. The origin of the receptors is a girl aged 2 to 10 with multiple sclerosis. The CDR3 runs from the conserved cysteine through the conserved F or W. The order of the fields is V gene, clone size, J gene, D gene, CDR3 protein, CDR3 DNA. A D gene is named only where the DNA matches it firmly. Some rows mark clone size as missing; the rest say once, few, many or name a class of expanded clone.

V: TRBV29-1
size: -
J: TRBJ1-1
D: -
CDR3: CSMTGGTEAFF
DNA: TGCAGCATGACGGGGGGGACTGAAGCTTTCTTT

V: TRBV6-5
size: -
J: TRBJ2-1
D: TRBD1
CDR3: CASSWPKGQGSKKNEQFF
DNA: TGTGCCAGCAGTTGGCCGAAAGGACAGGGTAGTAAGAAGAATGAGCAGTTCTTC

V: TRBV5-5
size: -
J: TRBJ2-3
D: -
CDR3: CASSLVGVTDTQYF
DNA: TGTGCCAGCAGCTTGGTCGGGGTCACAGATACGCAGTATTTT

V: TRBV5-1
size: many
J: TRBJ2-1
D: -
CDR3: CASSFGQYNEQFF
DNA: TGCGCCAGCAGCTTTGGACAGTACAATGAGCAGTTCTTC

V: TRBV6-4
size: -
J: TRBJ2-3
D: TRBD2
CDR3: CASRSSGRAGDTQYF
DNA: TGTGCCAGCAGGAGTAGCGGGAGGGCCGGAGATACGCAGTATTTT

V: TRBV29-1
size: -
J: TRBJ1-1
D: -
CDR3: CSVEDSRNTEAFF
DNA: TGCAGCGTTGAAGATTCGCGTAACACTGAAGCTTTCTTT

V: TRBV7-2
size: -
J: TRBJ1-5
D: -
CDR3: CASSSGGPGRQPQHF
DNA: TGTGCCAGCAGCTCTGGGGGCCCGGGGCGTCAGCCCCAGCATTTT

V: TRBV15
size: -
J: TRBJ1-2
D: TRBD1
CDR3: CATSWPGQNYGYTF
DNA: TGTGCCACCAGCTGGCCGGGACAGAACTATGGCTACACCTTC

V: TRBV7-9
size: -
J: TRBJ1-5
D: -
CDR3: CASSLGLGQPQHF
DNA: TGTGCCAGCAGCTTAGGGCTTGGCCAGCCCCAGCATTTT

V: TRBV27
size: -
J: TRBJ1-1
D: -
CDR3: CASRMDRTNTEAFF
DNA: TGTGCCAGCAGAATGGACAGAACAAACACTGAAGCTTTCTTT

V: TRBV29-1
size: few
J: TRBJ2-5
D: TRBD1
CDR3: CSVRQGALPMETQYF
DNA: TGCAGCGTGAGACAGGGGGCTCTCCCGATGGAGACCCAGTACTTC

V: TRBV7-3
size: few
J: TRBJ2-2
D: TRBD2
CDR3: CASSPPSGGQTGELFF
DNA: TGTGCCAGCAGCCCCCCCAGCGGGGGCCAGACCGGGGAGCTGTTTTTT

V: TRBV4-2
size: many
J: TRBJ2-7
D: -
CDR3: CASSQALFYEQYF
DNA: TGTGCCAGCAGCCAAGCCCTGTTCTACGAGCAGTACTTC

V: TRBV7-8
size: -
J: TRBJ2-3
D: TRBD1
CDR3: CASSRRRPRTGEADTQYF
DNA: TGTGCCAGCAGCCGACGCCGACCACGGACAGGGGAGGCAGATACGCAGTATTTT

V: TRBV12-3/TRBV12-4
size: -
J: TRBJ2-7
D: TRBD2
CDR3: CASSLGGGPYEQYF
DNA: TGTGCCAGCAGTTTAGGGGGGGGACCCTACGAGCAGTACTTC

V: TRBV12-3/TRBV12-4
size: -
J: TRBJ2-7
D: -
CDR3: CASSHRQISYEQYF
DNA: TGTGCCAGCAGTCACCGACAGATTAGCTACGAGCAGTACTTC

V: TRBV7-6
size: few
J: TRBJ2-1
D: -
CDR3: CASSLNLPNLYNEQFF
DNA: TGTGCCAGCAGCTTAAACCTCCCTAATTTGTACAATGAGCAGTTCTTC

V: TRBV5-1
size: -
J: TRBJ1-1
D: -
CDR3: CASSLGAGRNTEAFF
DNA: TGCGCCAGCAGCTTGGGGGCTGGGAGGAACACTGAAGCTTTCTTT

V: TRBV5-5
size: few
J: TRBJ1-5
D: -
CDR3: CASSLYFLGERADNQPQHF
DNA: TGTGCCAGCAGCTTGTACTTTTTAGGGGAAAGGGCAGACAATCAGCCCCAGCATTTT

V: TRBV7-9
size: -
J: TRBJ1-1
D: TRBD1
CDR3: CASSPDHRGLLEAFF
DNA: TGTGCCAGCAGCCCAGACCACAGGGGGCTTTTGGAAGCTTTCTTT

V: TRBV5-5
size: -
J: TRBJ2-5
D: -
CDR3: CASSLGQFREETQYF
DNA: TGTGCCAGCAGCTTAGGACAGTTTAGGGAAGAGACCCAGTACTTC

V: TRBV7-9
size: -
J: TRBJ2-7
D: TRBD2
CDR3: CASSFREASYEQYF
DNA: TGTGCCAGCAGCTTTCGGGAGGCCTCCTACGAGCAGTACTTC